These T cell receptor beta chains were read from a single sample in a study of regulatory T cells. Sequencing used immunoSEQ multiplex PCR; TCRdb keeps in-frame clones, though not all of them. The data contain some 20,000 clones, approximately 90% of them singletons. Sequenced: conventional CD4+ T cells sorted from blood. The receptors were sampled from a child aged 10 to 17 with CD3G deficiency. Each CDR3 is given with its conserved first and last residue. Fields, in order: CDR3 DNA, CDR3 protein, D gene, clone size, J gene, V gene. The D gene is left open where the match is weak. The size field is filled for only some rows; it gives once, few, many or a size class.

CDR3 DNA: TGTGCAAGTCGCTCACCTCGGCACTTGAACACTGAAGCTTTCTTT; CDR3 protein: CASRSPRHLNTEAFF; D gene: .; clone size: .; J gene: TRBJ1-1; V gene: TRBV12-2
CDR3 DNA: TGTGCCAGCAGCCCCGGACAGGGATTGGGCGAGCAGTACTTC; CDR3 protein: CASSPGQGLGEQYF; D gene: TRBD1; clone size: .; J gene: TRBJ2-7; V gene: TRBV7-8
CDR3 DNA: TGTGCCAGCACCCCATTCCGGGGCACCGGGGAGCTGTTTTTT; CDR3 protein: CASTPFRGTGELFF; D gene: .; clone size: .; J gene: TRBJ2-2; V gene: TRBV11-2
CDR3 DNA: TGTGCCAGCAGCCTTGACCGGGACTCCACGCAGTATTTT; CDR3 protein: CASSLDRDSTQYF; D gene: .; clone size: .; J gene: TRBJ2-3; V gene: TRBV11-2
CDR3 DNA: TGTGCCAGCAGTCCCCGGGGAGGGGGCCTGCTAGCTGAAGCTTTCTTT; CDR3 protein: CASSPRGGGLLAEAFF; D gene: TRBD1; clone size: .; J gene: TRBJ1-1; V gene: TRBV28
CDR3 DNA: TGTGCCAGCTCCACGGCCACACCTGCCTACGAGCAGTACTTC; CDR3 protein: CASSTATPAYEQYF; D gene: .; clone size: .; J gene: TRBJ2-7; V gene: TRBV28
CDR3 DNA: TGTGCCAGCAGTGCCCAACAGGGGGCCTACGAGCAGTACTTC; CDR3 protein: CASSAQQGAYEQYF; D gene: TRBD1; clone size: .; J gene: TRBJ2-7; V gene: TRBV6-1
CDR3 DNA: TGCAGTGCTAGCGAGCGGGTGGAGCAGTTCTTC; CDR3 protein: CSASERVEQFF; D gene: .; clone size: .; J gene: TRBJ2-1; V gene: TRBV20-1
CDR3 DNA: TGCGCCAGCAGCTTGGGAGGGGGACGCACAGATACGCAGTATTTT; CDR3 protein: CASSLGGGRTDTQYF; D gene: .; clone size: .; J gene: TRBJ2-3; V gene: TRBV5-1
CDR3 DNA: TGCGCCAGCAGCTACCGGGACTTCGGACATCCTGGGGTGTTCTTC; CDR3 protein: CASSYRDFGHPGVFF; D gene: .; clone size: .; J gene: TRBJ2-1; V gene: TRBV5-1
CDR3 DNA: TGTGCCAGCACAAGGGGCTTTGGCTATGGCTACACCTTC; CDR3 protein: CASTRGFGYGYTF; D gene: .; clone size: .; J gene: TRBJ1-2; V gene: TRBV6-1
CDR3 DNA: TGCGCCAGTGCCCGGGACTCCGACTACGAGCAGTACTTC; CDR3 protein: CASARDSDYEQYF; D gene: .; clone size: once; J gene: TRBJ2-7; V gene: TRBV5-1
CDR3 DNA: TGCGCCAGCAGCTCACTAGCGGGGGATTACAATGAGCAGTTCTTC; CDR3 protein: CASSSLAGDYNEQFF; D gene: TRBD2; clone size: .; J gene: TRBJ2-1; V gene: TRBV5-1
CDR3 DNA: TGTGCCAGCACCCCCCGGTGGAGGAGCTATGGCTACACCTTC; CDR3 protein: CASTPRWRSYGYTF; D gene: .; clone size: .; J gene: TRBJ1-2; V gene: TRBV28
CDR3 DNA: TGTGCCAGCAGCCAGCGCAGGGGGCTGGCCGGGGAGCTGTTTTTT; CDR3 protein: CASSQRRGLAGELFF; D gene: TRBD1; clone size: once; J gene: TRBJ2-2; V gene: TRBV11-2
CDR3 DNA: TGCGCCAGCAGCCCGGGACAGGGGTCCGCCTATGGCTACACCTTC; CDR3 protein: CASSPGQGSAYGYTF; D gene: TRBD1; clone size: .; J gene: TRBJ1-2; V gene: TRBV5-1
CDR3 DNA: TGTGCCAGCAGCGGGGCTAGCGGCACAGATACGCAGTATTTT; CDR3 protein: CASSGASGTDTQYF; D gene: .; clone size: once; J gene: TRBJ2-3; V gene: TRBV28
CDR3 DNA: TGTGCCAGCAGTCGTCCCGGGACAGGTTCCTACGAGCAGTACTTC; CDR3 protein: CASSRPGTGSYEQYF; D gene: TRBD1; clone size: .; J gene: TRBJ2-7; V gene: TRBV28
CDR3 DNA: TGCGCCAGCAGTCCCTTGGGGGGGTTCATCGACGAGCAGTACTTC; CDR3 protein: CASSPLGGFIDEQYF; D gene: TRBD2; clone size: .; J gene: TRBJ2-7; V gene: TRBV5-1
CDR3 DNA: TGTGCCAGCAGTGATAGGCGGATCACAGATACGCAGTATTTT; CDR3 protein: CASSDRRITDTQYF; D gene: .; clone size: .; J gene: TRBJ2-3; V gene: TRBV6-1
CDR3 DNA: TGTGCCATCAGTAGAACAGGGGGCTACGAGCAGTACTTC; CDR3 protein: CAISRTGGYEQYF; D gene: TRBD1; clone size: .; J gene: TRBJ2-7; V gene: TRBV10-3
CDR3 DNA: TGCGCCAGCAGCTTGGGACGCGGGAGCGAGACCCAGTACTTC; CDR3 protein: CASSLGRGSETQYF; D gene: TRBD2; clone size: .; J gene: TRBJ2-5; V gene: TRBV5-1
CDR3 DNA: TGTGCCAGCAGTTTGTTAAGAGGAAACACTGAAGCTTTCTTT; CDR3 protein: CASSLLRGNTEAFF; D gene: .; clone size: .; J gene: TRBJ1-1; V gene: TRBV28
CDR3 DNA: TGTGCCAGCAGCTTAGAGCCGAGACTAGCGGGAGGGACTGAGCAGTTCTTC; CDR3 protein: CASSLEPRLAGGTEQFF; D gene: TRBD2; clone size: .; J gene: TRBJ2-1; V gene: TRBV7-8
CDR3 DNA: TGTGCCAGCAGTTTATTCGGACGCCACCCTACAGATCAGTATTTT; CDR3 protein: CASSLFGRHPTDQYF; D gene: .; clone size: .; J gene: TRBJ2-3; V gene: TRBV27
CDR3 DNA: TGTGCCAGCAGTTTACCAGGGGGCCATCAGCCCCAGCATTTT; CDR3 protein: CASSLPGGHQPQHF; D gene: TRBD1; clone size: .; J gene: TRBJ1-5; V gene: TRBV28
CDR3 DNA: TGCGCCAGCAGCCCAGGGCCCCTTCTTGGCAAAAACATTCAGTACTTC; CDR3 protein: CASSPGPLLGKNIQYF; D gene: .; clone size: .; J gene: TRBJ2-4; V gene: TRBV5-1
CDR3 DNA: TGTGCCAGCAGTCAGGACCGGTACTACGAGCAGTACTTC; CDR3 protein: CASSQDRYYEQYF; D gene: .; clone size: .; J gene: TRBJ2-7; V gene: TRBV28
CDR3 DNA: TGTGCCAGCAGTCCCCAGGGGGCTAATGGCTACACCTTC; CDR3 protein: CASSPQGANGYTF; D gene: TRBD1; clone size: once; J gene: TRBJ1-2; V gene: TRBV6-6
CDR3 DNA: TGTGCCAGCAGCTCTCGGGAAGGAAAGGACAATGAGCAGTTCTTC; CDR3 protein: CASSSREGKDNEQFF; D gene: .; clone size: once; J gene: TRBJ2-1; V gene: TRBV11-3
CDR3 DNA: TGTGCCAGCAGCTTAGTAAGAGCGGGAAGGTACAATGAGCAGTTCTTC; CDR3 protein: CASSLVRAGRYNEQFF; D gene: TRBD2; clone size: .; J gene: TRBJ2-1; V gene: TRBV7-8
CDR3 DNA: TGCGCCAGCAGCTTGGGACTAGCGGGAGGCTCGAGCGAGCAGTACTTC; CDR3 protein: CASSLGLAGGSSEQYF; D gene: TRBD2; clone size: .; J gene: TRBJ2-7; V gene: TRBV5-1
CDR3 DNA: TGTGCCAGCAGGTCTAGCGGGTCCCCTTCCTACGAGCAGTACTTC; CDR3 protein: CASRSSGSPSYEQYF; D gene: TRBD2; clone size: .; J gene: TRBJ2-7; V gene: TRBV28
CDR3 DNA: TGTGCCAGTAGCCAACAGTTTACTAGCACAGATACGCAGTATTTT; CDR3 protein: CASSQQFTSTDTQYF; D gene: .; clone size: .; J gene: TRBJ2-3; V gene: TRBV19
CDR3 DNA: TGTGCCAGCAGCGAACAGGGGCCAGGCAACGGGGAGCTGTTTTTT; CDR3 protein: CASSEQGPGNGELFF; D gene: TRBD1; clone size: .; J gene: TRBJ2-2; V gene: TRBV6-1
CDR3 DNA: TGCGCCAGCAGCTTAGGAGGACTAGCCGGGGAGCAGTACTTC; CDR3 protein: CASSLGGLAGEQYF; D gene: TRBD2; clone size: .; J gene: TRBJ2-7; V gene: TRBV5-1
CDR3 DNA: TGTGCCAGCAGTGAAGTGACAAGGGAAGCTTTCTTT; CDR3 protein: CASSEVTREAFF; D gene: .; clone size: .; J gene: TRBJ1-1; V gene: TRBV6-1
CDR3 DNA: TGTGCCAGTAGTCCACGGACCCAGGGGACGCCCCAGCATTTT; CDR3 protein: CASSPRTQGTPQHF; D gene: .; clone size: .; J gene: TRBJ1-5; V gene: TRBV19
CDR3 DNA: TGTGCCAGCAGTGAGAGCGTGAATCAGCCCCAGCATTTT; CDR3 protein: CASSESVNQPQHF; D gene: .; clone size: .; J gene: TRBJ1-5; V gene: TRBV6-1
CDR3 DNA: TGCGCCAGCAGCTGGCGGGACAGCTCCTATGGCTACACCTTC; CDR3 protein: CASSWRDSSYGYTF; D gene: TRBD1; clone size: .; J gene: TRBJ1-2; V gene: TRBV5-1
CDR3 DNA: TGCGCCAGCAGCCCCAATCTGAACACTGAAGCTTTCTTT; CDR3 protein: CASSPNLNTEAFF; D gene: .; clone size: once; J gene: TRBJ1-1; V gene: TRBV5-1
CDR3 DNA: TGTGCCAGCAGCCTCGACAGGGGCTACGAGCAGTACTTC; CDR3 protein: CASSLDRGYEQYF; D gene: TRBD1; clone size: .; J gene: TRBJ2-7; V gene: TRBV28
CDR3 DNA: TGTGCCAGCAGTGCGGACAGGGCTTTGGGGACCCAGTACTTC; CDR3 protein: CASSADRALGTQYF; D gene: TRBD1; clone size: .; J gene: TRBJ2-5; V gene: TRBV6-1
CDR3 DNA: TGTGCCAGCAGCGCGAACAGCGGCGAGCAGTACTTC; CDR3 protein: CASSANSGEQYF; D gene: .; clone size: .; J gene: TRBJ2-7; V gene: TRBV11-3
CDR3 DNA: TGTGCCAGCAGTCAGGCGGCAGGACGTAACTATGGCTACACCTTC; CDR3 protein: CASSQAAGRNYGYTF; D gene: .; clone size: .; J gene: TRBJ1-2; V gene: TRBV6-1
CDR3 DNA: TGCCCCAGGCAGCAGGGGGCTGAAGAGACCCAGTACTTC; CDR3 protein: CPRQQGAEETQYF; D gene: TRBD1; clone size: .; J gene: TRBJ2-5; V gene: TRBV10-1
CDR3 DNA: TGTGCCAGCAGCTTAGTCGCGGCAGGGCGGGCGAACACCGGGGAGCTGTTTTTT; CDR3 protein: CASSLVAAGRANTGELFF; D gene: .; clone size: .; J gene: TRBJ2-2; V gene: TRBV7-9
CDR3 DNA: TGTGCCAGCAGCTTAGCAACAGGGCCTGGCGGACGGGGAGGCGAGCAGTACTTC; CDR3 protein: CASSLATGPGGRGGEQYF; D gene: .; clone size: .; J gene: TRBJ2-7; V gene: TRBV7-8
CDR3 DNA: TGCAGGGGGACTAGCGGAAACAATGAGCAGTTCTTC; CDR3 protein: CRGTSGNNEQFF; D gene: TRBD2; clone size: .; J gene: TRBJ2-1; V gene: TRBV29-1
CDR3 DNA: TGTGCCAGCAGCAGGACAGGGGAAAATTATGGCTACACCTTC; CDR3 protein: CASSRTGENYGYTF; D gene: TRBD1; clone size: .; J gene: TRBJ1-2; V gene: TRBV11-2
CDR3 DNA: TGTGCCAGCAGTTCAACAAGGGGGTACGAGCAGTACTTC; CDR3 protein: CASSSTRGYEQYF; D gene: .; clone size: .; J gene: TRBJ2-7; V gene: TRBV28
CDR3 DNA: TGTGCCAGCACCTTTCTAGCGGGAGGCTCCTACGAGCAGTACTTC; CDR3 protein: CASTFLAGGSYEQYF; D gene: TRBD2; clone size: .; J gene: TRBJ2-7; V gene: TRBV6-1
CDR3 DNA: TGTGCCAGCAGCTTCGGGACAGGGGTCCACGAGCAGTACTTC; CDR3 protein: CASSFGTGVHEQYF; D gene: TRBD1; clone size: .; J gene: TRBJ2-7; V gene: TRBV6-1
CDR3 DNA: TGTGCCAGTCGAAAAGACAGGAACACTGAAGCTTTCTTT; CDR3 protein: CASRKDRNTEAFF; D gene: .; clone size: .; J gene: TRBJ1-1; V gene: TRBV28
CDR3 DNA: TGTGCCAGCTCACTTGAATTGGGGACAGGGAGGGGAATCTACACCTTC; CDR3 protein: CASSLELGTGRGIYTF; D gene: TRBD1; clone size: .; J gene: TRBJ1-2; V gene: TRBV6-6
CDR3 DNA: TGTGCCAGCAGGCGACAGGGTTCCACCTACGAGCAGTACTTC; CDR3 protein: CASRRQGSTYEQYF; D gene: TRBD1; clone size: .; J gene: TRBJ2-7; V gene: TRBV28
CDR3 DNA: TGTGCCAGCAGTGAAGGGGAAGAGGGCACCGGGGAGCTGTTTTTT; CDR3 protein: CASSEGEEGTGELFF; D gene: .; clone size: few; J gene: TRBJ2-2; V gene: TRBV2
CDR3 DNA: TGTGCCAGCGGCGGGGGAAAGAATGGCTACACCTTC; CDR3 protein: CASGGGKNGYTF; D gene: .; clone size: .; J gene: TRBJ1-2; V gene: TRBV6-1
CDR3 DNA: TGTGCCAGCAGTCCAGCCCGGACAGGGGTTTCTGGGGCCAACGTCCTGACTTTC; CDR3 protein: CASSPARTGVSGANVLTF; D gene: TRBD1; clone size: .; J gene: TRBJ2-6; V gene: TRBV28